The following is a T cell receptor beta chain sequence with its context. The antigen is undetermined. Primers: 52 TRBV forward and 13 TRBJ reverse. Only in-frame clones appear in the TCRdb table, and some are missing; sequencing was by immunoSEQ multiplex PCR. The sample holds 15,000 to 20,000 clones, roughly nine tenths seen once. The CDR3 extends over 15 amino acids. Germline trimming cut 5 bases from V and 2 bases from J; bases unmatched to any gene: 6. Germline assignment: CDR1 SEHNR and CDR2 FQNEAQ (reference sequence). The data were taken from a study of regulatory T cells. Whole-study findings and limits: Patient CD8+ T cells trended nonsignificantly toward lower Shannon entropy than control CD8+ cells. In patients, unique TRB V-J pairs were restricted and V/J usage skewed, especially in Tregs.

At testing, patients were 2 to 39 years old, with reduced naive and increased memory T-cell proportions. The source material was CD8+ T cells sorted from blood. The chain carries TRBV7-9 and TRBJ2-5; TRBD2 agrees at 9 bases. The source of this sequence is a person aged 18-35 years with CD3G deficiency. This CDR3 reads CASSPTAGGQETQYF. CDR3 nucleotide sequence: TGTGCCAGCAGCCCCACGGCGGGGGGGCAAGAGACCCAGTACTTC.